This entry lists 23 T cell receptor beta chains sequenced from one sample in a study of blood T cell repertoires in COVID-19. TCRdb's copy holds only in-frame clones and misses some; the assay was immunoSEQ multiplex PCR. The table records about 150,000 clones, around 87% of them present only once. Sequencing was performed on PBMCs or T cells enriched from blood (not recorded which). The receptor source for this set is a woman aged 40 to 50 who had been exposed to COVID-19.

This clone appeared a single time. The gene calls are TRBV3-1 (or the pseudogene TRBV3-2) and TRBJ2-3; D is undetermined. The CDR3 contains 12 residues. V was cut by 3 bases and J by 6 bases, with 7 bases left in between. Germline values: CDR1 LGHDT, CDR2 YNNKEL (reference sequence). The CDR3 reads CASSHLMDTQYF. The CDR3 nucleotides read TGTGCCAGCAGCCACCTAATGGATACGCAGTATTTT.

There are a few counts of this clone. The V gene is TRBV28, the J gene TRBJ2-7; a possible D gene is TRBD2 (5 bases). The CDR3 loop spans 14 amino acids. V lost 4 bases and J lost 0, with 10 bases in between. The germline V gene encodes CDR1 MDHEN and CDR2 SYDVKM. CDR3 bases: TGTGCCAGCAGTTACTCCGGGAACTCCTACGAGCAGTACTTC. It codes for CASSYSGNSYEQYF.

This rearrangement joins TRBV11-3 to TRBJ2-3; D possibly corresponds to TRBD1 (5 bases). Trimming stripped 5 bases from V and 4 bases from J, with 13 bases between. There are 14 residues in the CDR3. Germline V gene data show CDR1 as SGHNT and CDR2 as YENEEA. The CDR3: CASSPRDRPDTQYF. CDR3 coding DNA: TGTGCCAGCAGCCCCCGAGACAGACCAGATACGCAGTATTTT.

V gene TRBV6-5 combines with J gene TRBJ1-1; TRBD1 aligns across 7 bases. Per the germline V gene, CDR1 is MNHEY and CDR2 is SVGAGI. V trimming: 6 bases; J trimming: 6 bases; junction bases outside the gene matches: 10. The CDR3 runs 14 residues. In DNA, the CDR3 is TGTGCCAGCAGCCCGACGGCGACAGGGTCTGAAGCTTTCTTT. This gives the protein CASSPTATGSEAFF.

This clone came up a few times. V and J are TRBV21-1 and TRBJ1-2; TRBD1 reflects the table's D call only, with no check against the DNA. TRBV21-1 constitutes a pseudogene. The CDR3 length is 15 residues. The CDR3 DNA follows: TGTGCCAGCAGGAGTTTAACAGGGGAACTCGATGGCTACACCTTC. Amino acid sequence: CASRSLTGELDGYTF.

V and J are TRBV20-1 and TRBJ2-5; D is uncertain. V was trimmed by 3 bases and J by 2 bases, leaving 7 bases between them. There are 12 residues in the CDR3. Germline V CDR1 and CDR2: DFQATT, SNEGSKA (reference sequence). The CDR3 DNA reads as TGCAGTGCTAGTCGTCTGCAAGAGACCCAGTACTTC. It translates to CSASRLQETQYF.

The V and J genes are TRBV7-9 and TRBJ1-2; TRBD1 aligns across 7 bases. CDR1 is SEHNR and CDR2 is FQNEAQ in the germline V gene (reference sequence). With 8 bases clipped from V and 3 bases from J, the junction kept 6 bases outside the gene matches. The CDR3 totals 13 residues. This CDR3 reads CASSGQKYYGYTF. CDR3 nucleotides: TGTGCCAGCTCGGGACAGAAATACTATGGCTACACCTTC.

J is TRBJ1-5 and V is TRBV28; the D gene is possibly TRBD1 (6 bases). Germline V gene sequence: CDR1 MDHEN, CDR2 SYDVKM. The V end lost 2 bases, the J end lost 5 bases, and 28 bases lay between the germline ends. The length of the CDR3 is 20 residues. The CDR3 here is CASSLPPGQYGNQPHQPQHF. For the CDR3, the DNA is TGTGCCAGCAGTTTACCCCCTGGACAGTACGGTAATCAGCCCCATCAGCCCCAGCATTTT.

The chain recombines TRBV21-1 with TRBJ1-1. TRBV21-1 is tagged as a pseudogene. The CDR3 length is 12 residues. CDR3 sequence reads: CASSRWNTEAFF. In DNA form, the CDR3 reads TGTGCCAGCAGCCGGTGGAACACTGAAGCTTTCTTT.

The rearrangement links TRBV9 to TRBJ2-2; 9 nucleotides agree with TRBD1. The V segment lost 1 base and the J segment 7 bases; nucleotides outside the gene matches: 5. In germline, CDR1 is SGDLS, CDR2 YYNGEE. CDR3 length: 15 residues. In nucleotides, the CDR3 is TGTGCCAGCAGCGTATCACAGGGGGCGGGCGGGGAGCTGTTTTTT. This codes for CASSVSQGAGGELFF.

V usage is TRBV20-1 and J usage is TRBJ2-7, with a tentative D call TRBD2 (5 bases). CDR3 length: 11 residues. The germline V gene encodes CDR1 DFQATT and CDR2 SNEGSKA (reference sequence). Trimming left V 3 bases short and J 5 bases short, with 8 bases between. The CDR3 is CSASNGDEQYF. CDR3 sequence (DNA): TGCAGTGCTAGTAACGGGGACGAGCAGTACTTC.

The chain combines TRBV2 with TRBJ1-5; 8 bases match TRBD1. CDR3 size: 15 residues. Germline lookup yields CDR1 SNHLY and CDR2 FYNNEI. Germline trimming cut 7 bases from V and 1 base from J; bases unmatched to any gene: 6. The CDR3 DNA sequence: TGTGCCAGCACCGCACAGGGGGGCAGCAATCAGCCCCAGCATTTT. Translated: CASTAQGGSNQPQHF. Complete variable domain (other parts from reference TRBV2 and TRBJ1-5): EPEVTQTPSHQVTQMGQEVILRCVPISNHLYFYWYRQILGQKVEFLVSFYNNEISEKSEIFDDQFSVERPDGSNFTLKIRSTKLEDSAMYFCASTAQGGSNQPQHFGDGTRLSIL.

V usage is TRBV7-2 and J usage is TRBJ1-5; D is unresolved. V lost 7 bases, J lost 0 bases, and 7 bases lay in between. The germline V gene encodes CDR1 SGHTA and CDR2 FQGNSA. This CDR3 contains 13 residues. DNA of the CDR3: TGTGCCAGCACAAAGAGTAGCAATCAGCCCCAGCATTTT. The encoded protein is CASTKSSNQPQHF.

V is TRBV11-3 and J is TRBJ2-1, with a weak D call TRBD1 (6 bases). This CDR3 has 15 residues. V was trimmed by 0 bases and J by 4 bases, leaving 10 bases between them. The germline gives CDR1 SGHNT, CDR2 YENEEA. The CDR3 sequence is CASSLEGHVYNEQFF. CDR3 DNA sequence: TGTGCCAGCAGCTTAGAGGGACACGTTTACAATGAGCAGTTCTTC.

J is TRBJ1-2 and V is TRBV27; 8 bases are shared with TRBD1. The CDR3 has 14 residues. Germline V gene data show CDR1 as MNHEY and CDR2 as SMNVEV (reference sequence). Trimming at V came to 3 bases and at J to 4 bases, leaving 4 bases not matched to a gene. The CDR3 nucleotides read TGTGCCAGCAGTTTCGACAGGGGACTCTATGGCTACACCTTC. It translates to CASSFDRGLYGYTF.

The V gene is TRBV6-1, the J gene TRBJ1-3; D gene unclear. Germline CDR1 is MNHNS and CDR2 is SASEGT. The CDR3 runs 16 residues. The V and J ends lost 1 base and 0 bases respectively, with 10 bases between them. This CDR3 reads CASSEGGVLSGNTIYF. The DNA for the CDR3 is TGTGCCAGCAGTGAAGGAGGAGTTCTCTCTGGAAACACCATATATTTT.

This clone is a singleton in its sample. V usage is TRBV7-8 and J usage is TRBJ2-7; 7 bases align to TRBD1. The CDR3 has 15 amino acids. Germline V CDR1 and CDR2: SGHVS, FQNEAQ. Unmatched junction bases numbered 12, after V lost 1 base and J lost 9 bases. The CDR3, as DNA: TGTGCCAGCAGCTTAGTTGGACAGGATGGGATCGGGCAGTACTTC. The encoded protein is CASSLVGQDGIGQYF.

This clone has more than one count but fewer than ten. This sequence joins TRBV6-4 and TRBJ2-1, with TRBD2 matching over 11 bases. This CDR3 is built from 16 residues. Germline V gene sequence: CDR1 MRHNA, CDR2 SNTAGT. V shed 0 bases and J 8 bases; nucleotides not matched to a gene: 6. In DNA form, the CDR3 reads TGTGCCAGCAGTGACTCAGGAGGTAGCGGGGGGGATGAGCAGTTCTTC. This translates into CASSDSGGSGGDEQFF.

This sequence joins TRBV15 and TRBJ2-7, with D tentatively TRBD2 (6 bases). The CDR3 has 13 residues. Germline lookup yields CDR1 LNHNV and CDR2 YYDKDF (reference sequence). Between the trimmed V and J ends, which lost 4 bases and 2 bases, there was a span of 9 bases. CDR3 nucleotide sequence: TGTGCCACCAGCACCGGGAGAGCCTACGAGCAGTACTTC. Amino acids: CATSTGRAYEQYF.

The rearrangement uses TRBV4-3 and TRBJ1-5, with D possibly matching TRBD1 (6 bases). With 0 bases removed from V and 2 bases from J, the gap between germline ends came to 8 bases. Germline V CDR1 and CDR2: LGHNA, YSLEER. The CDR3 length is 15 residues. The CDR3 coding sequence is TGCGCCAGCAGCCAAGATTGGACAGGCAATCAGCCCCAGCATTTT. Protein product: CASSQDWTGNQPQHF.

The chain carries TRBV5-1 and TRBJ1-1; the D gene is possibly TRBD1 (5 bases). Germline CDR1 reads SGHRS; CDR2 reads YFSETQ. Trimming cost V 4 bases and J 3 bases, with 22 bases left between them. The CDR3 loop spans 17 amino acids. The CDR3 loop is CASSRHQGAVLDTEAFF. The CDR3 bases are TGCGCCAGCAGCCGACATCAGGGCGCGGTATTGGACACTGAAGCTTTCTTT.

This chain uses TRBV27 with TRBJ1-3; TRBD1 agrees at 9 bases. CDR1 MNHEY and CDR2 SMNVEV come from the germline V gene (reference sequence). After removal of 8 bases from V and 2 bases from J, the junction contained 1 base not matched to a gene. This CDR3 comprises 13 residues. CDR3 nucleotides: TGTGCCAGCTGGACAGGGGCTGGAAACACCATATATTTT. Translated: CASWTGAGNTIYF.

The V call is TRBV7-9, the J call TRBJ1-6; D not resolved. This CDR3 has 12 residues. V gave up 3 bases and J gave up 7 bases, with 4 bases separating them. Germline assignment: CDR1 SEHNR and CDR2 FQNEAQ (reference sequence). The CDR3 protein is CASSFENSPLHF. DNA for the CDR3: TGTGCCAGCAGCTTTGAGAATTCACCCCTCCACTTT.